This T cell receptor beta chain was captured by sequencing in a study of blood T cells in healthy people across ages. At the level of the study: Roughly one uniquely barcoded beta molecule per two T cells was captured.

For the second PCR, which ran for about 6 to 11 cycles, a sample-barcoded 5' primer and a J-beta primer mix were used. In TCRdb, the 5' RACE reads were re-called with MiXCR into one record per CDR3 protein. The repertoire holds about 640,000 distinct CDR3 sequences, with less than 45% as singletons. CDR3 length: 15 amino acids. The V gene's germline CDR1 is KGHDR and CDR2 SFDVKD. General study points: Relative to aged donors, long-lived donors carried more naive CD4+ cells and displayed higher diversity.

Healthy Russian Caucasian donors spanned ages roughly 6 to 90 years. Isolation yielded PBMCs, at least 7 million per sample, in every case. About this clonotype: Antigen unknown. The junction differs from germline at one of its ends, possibly a read error.

The sample comprised blood. This clonotype was sampled from an older man in good health. The chain links TRBV24-1 to TRBJ2-3; D possibly uses TRBD1 or TRBD2 (5 bases each). CDR3 nucleotide sequence: TGTGCCGCCAGTGCCCTAACGGGGCGCACAGATACGCAGTATTTT. It codes for CAASALTGRTDTQYF.